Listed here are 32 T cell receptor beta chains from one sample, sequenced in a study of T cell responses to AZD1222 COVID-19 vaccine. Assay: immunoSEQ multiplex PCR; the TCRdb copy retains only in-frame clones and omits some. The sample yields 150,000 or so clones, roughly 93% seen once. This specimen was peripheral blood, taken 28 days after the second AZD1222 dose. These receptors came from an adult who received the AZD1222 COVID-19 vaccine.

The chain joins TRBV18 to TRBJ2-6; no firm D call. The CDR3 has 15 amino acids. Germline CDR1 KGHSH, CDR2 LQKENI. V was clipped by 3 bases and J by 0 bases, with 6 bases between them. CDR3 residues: CASSPKISGANVLTF. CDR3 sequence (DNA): TGTGCCAGCTCACCCAAGATCTCTGGGGCCAACGTCCTGACTTTC.

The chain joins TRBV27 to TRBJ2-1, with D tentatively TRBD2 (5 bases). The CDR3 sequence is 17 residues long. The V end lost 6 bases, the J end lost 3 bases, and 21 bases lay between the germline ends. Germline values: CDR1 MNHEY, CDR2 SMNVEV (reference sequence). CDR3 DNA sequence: TGTGCCAGCAGCTTAGGTTCGGTTGCGGGTCGCTACAATGAGCAGTTCTTC. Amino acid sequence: CASSLGSVAGRYNEQFF.

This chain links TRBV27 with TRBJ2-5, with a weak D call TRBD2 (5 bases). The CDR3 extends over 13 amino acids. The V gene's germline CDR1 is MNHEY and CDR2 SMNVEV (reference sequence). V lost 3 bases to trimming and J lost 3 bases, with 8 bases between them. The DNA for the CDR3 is TGTGCCAGCAGTTTGTGGGGAGAAGAGACCCAGTACTTC. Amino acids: CASSLWGEETQYF.

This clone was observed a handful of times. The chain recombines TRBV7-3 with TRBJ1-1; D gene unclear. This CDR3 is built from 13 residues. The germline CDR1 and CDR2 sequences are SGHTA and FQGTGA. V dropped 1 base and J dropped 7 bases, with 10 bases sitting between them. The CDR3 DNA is TGTGCCAGCAGCTTAATCGGGGAAGGTGAAGCTTTCTTT. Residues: CASSLIGEGEAFF.

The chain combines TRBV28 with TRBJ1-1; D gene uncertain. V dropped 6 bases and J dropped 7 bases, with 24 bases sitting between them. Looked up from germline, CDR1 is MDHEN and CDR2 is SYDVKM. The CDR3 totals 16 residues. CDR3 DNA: TGTGCCAGCAGAGTTTTGGCCCGACGGCGACCTCATGAAGCTTTCTTT. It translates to CASRVLARRRPHEAFF.

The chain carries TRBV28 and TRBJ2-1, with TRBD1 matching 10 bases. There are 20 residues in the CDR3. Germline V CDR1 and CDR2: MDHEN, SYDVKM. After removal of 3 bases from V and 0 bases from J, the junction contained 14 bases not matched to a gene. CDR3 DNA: TGTGCCAGCAGTTTTACCGGGACAGGGGCCCTAATGAGCTCCTACAATGAGCAGTTCTTC. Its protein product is CASSFTGTGALMSSYNEQFF.

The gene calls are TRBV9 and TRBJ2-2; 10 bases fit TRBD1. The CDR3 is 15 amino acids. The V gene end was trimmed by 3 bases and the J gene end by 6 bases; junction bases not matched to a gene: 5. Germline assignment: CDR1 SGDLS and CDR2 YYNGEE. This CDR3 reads CASSEYGTGAGELFF. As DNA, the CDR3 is TGTGCCAGCAGCGAATACGGGACAGGGGCCGGGGAGCTGTTTTTT.

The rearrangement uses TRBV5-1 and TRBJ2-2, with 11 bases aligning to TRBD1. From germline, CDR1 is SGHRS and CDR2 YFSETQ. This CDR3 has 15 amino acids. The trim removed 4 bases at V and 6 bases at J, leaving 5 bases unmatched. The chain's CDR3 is CASSHGQGAAGELFF. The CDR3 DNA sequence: TGCGCCAGCAGCCACGGACAGGGGGCAGCCGGGGAGCTGTTTTTT.

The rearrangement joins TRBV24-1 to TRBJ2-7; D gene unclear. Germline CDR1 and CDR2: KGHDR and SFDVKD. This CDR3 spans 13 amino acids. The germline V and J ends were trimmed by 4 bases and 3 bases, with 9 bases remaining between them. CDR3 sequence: CATSEAANYEQYF. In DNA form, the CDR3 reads TGTGCCACCAGTGAGGCAGCGAACTACGAGCAGTACTTC.

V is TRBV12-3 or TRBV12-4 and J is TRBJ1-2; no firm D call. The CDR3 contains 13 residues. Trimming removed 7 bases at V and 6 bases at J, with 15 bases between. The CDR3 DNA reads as TGTGCCAGCAACTCGAATCCAGGTCATGGCTACACCTTC. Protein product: CASNSNPGHGYTF.

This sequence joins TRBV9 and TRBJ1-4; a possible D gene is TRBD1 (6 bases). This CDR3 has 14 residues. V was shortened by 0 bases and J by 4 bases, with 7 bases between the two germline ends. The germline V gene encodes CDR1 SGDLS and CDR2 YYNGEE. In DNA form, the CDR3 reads TGTGCCAGCAGCGTAGGCAGGGGTAATGAAAAACTGTTTTTT. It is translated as CASSVGRGNEKLFF. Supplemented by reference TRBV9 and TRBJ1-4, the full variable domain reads DSGVTQTPKHLITATGQRVTLRCSPRSGDLSVYWYQQSLDQGLQFLIQYYNGEERAKGNILERFSAQQFPDLHSELNLSSLELGDSALYFCASSVGRGNEKLFFGSGTQLSVL.

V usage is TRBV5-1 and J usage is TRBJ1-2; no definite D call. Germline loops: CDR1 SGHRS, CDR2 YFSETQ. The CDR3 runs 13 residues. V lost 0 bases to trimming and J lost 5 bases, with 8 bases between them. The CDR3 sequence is CASSLAPDYGYTF. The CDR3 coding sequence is TGCGCCAGCAGCTTGGCCCCGGATTATGGCTACACCTTC.

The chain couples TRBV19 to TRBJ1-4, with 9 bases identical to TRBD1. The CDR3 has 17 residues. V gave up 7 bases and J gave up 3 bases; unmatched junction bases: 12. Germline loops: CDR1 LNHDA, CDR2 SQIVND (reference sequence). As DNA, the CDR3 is TGTGCCAGTAATCGTCCCGGGACAGGGACCTCTAATGAAAAACTGTTTTTT. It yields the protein CASNRPGTGTSNEKLFF.

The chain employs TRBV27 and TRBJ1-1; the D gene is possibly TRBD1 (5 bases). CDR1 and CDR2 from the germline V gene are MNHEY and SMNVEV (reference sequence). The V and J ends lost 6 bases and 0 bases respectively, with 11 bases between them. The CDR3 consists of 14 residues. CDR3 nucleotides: TGTGCCAGCAGGGGGCGTTACATGAACACTGAAGCTTTCTTT. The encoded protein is CASRGRYMNTEAFF.

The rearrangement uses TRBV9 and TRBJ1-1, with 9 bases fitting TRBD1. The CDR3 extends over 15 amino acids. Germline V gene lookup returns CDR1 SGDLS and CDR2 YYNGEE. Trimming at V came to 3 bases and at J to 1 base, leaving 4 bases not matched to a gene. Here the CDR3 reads CASSDGTGPNTEAFF. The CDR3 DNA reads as TGTGCCAGCAGCGACGGGACAGGGCCGAACACTGAAGCTTTCTTT.

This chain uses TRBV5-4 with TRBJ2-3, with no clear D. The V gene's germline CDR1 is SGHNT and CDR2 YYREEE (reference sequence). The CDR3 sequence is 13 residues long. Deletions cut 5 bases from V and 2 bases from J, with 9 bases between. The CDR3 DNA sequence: TGTGCCAGCAGTCCGCCCCACACAGATACGCAGTATTTT. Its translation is CASSPPHTDTQYF.

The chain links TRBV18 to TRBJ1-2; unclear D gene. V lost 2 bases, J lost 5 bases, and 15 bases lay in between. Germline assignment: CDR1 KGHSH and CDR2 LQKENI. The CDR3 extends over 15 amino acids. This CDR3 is CASSPDSNRGYGYTF. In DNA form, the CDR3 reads TGTGCCAGCTCACCAGACTCAAATAGAGGGTATGGCTACACCTTC. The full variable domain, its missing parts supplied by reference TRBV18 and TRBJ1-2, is NAGVMQNPRHLVRRRGQEARLRCSPMKGHSHVYWYRQLPEEGLKFMVYLQKENIIDESGMPKERFSAEFPKEGPSILRIQQVVRGDSAAYFCASSPDSNRGYGYTFGSGTRLTVV.

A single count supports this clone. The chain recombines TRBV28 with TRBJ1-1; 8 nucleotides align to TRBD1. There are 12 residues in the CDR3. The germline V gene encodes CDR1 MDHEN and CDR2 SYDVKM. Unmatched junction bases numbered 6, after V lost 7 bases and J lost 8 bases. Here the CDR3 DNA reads TGTGCCAGCACCCAAGGACAGGGCGAAGCTTTCTTT. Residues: CASTQGQGEAFF.

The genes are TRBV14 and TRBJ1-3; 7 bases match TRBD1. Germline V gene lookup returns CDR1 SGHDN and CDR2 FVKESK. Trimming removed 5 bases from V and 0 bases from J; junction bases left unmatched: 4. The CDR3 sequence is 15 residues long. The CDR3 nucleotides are TGTGCCAGCAGCACAGGGGCTTACTCTGGAAACACCATATATTTT. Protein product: CASSTGAYSGNTIYF.

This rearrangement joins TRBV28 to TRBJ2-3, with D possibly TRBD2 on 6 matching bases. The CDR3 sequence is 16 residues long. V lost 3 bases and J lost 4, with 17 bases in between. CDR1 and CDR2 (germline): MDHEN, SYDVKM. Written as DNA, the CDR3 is TGTGCCAGCAGTTTTGCGGGATCACCAGGTGCAGATACGCAGTATTTT. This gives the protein CASSFAGSPGADTQYF.

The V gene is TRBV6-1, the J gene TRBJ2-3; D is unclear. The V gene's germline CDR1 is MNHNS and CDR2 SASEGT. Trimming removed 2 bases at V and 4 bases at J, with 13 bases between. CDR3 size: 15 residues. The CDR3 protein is CASSETLGYADTQYF. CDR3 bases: TGTGCCAGCAGTGAAACCCTGGGGTATGCAGATACGCAGTATTTT.

Here the CDR3 reads CSVDGQLSTEAFF. The CDR3 DNA follows: TGCAGCGTTGATGGACAACTCAGCACTGAAGCTTTCTTT. This rearrangement joins TRBV29-1 to TRBJ1-1, with D possibly matching TRBD1 (5 bases). Trimming cost V 3 bases and J 4 bases, with 12 bases left between them. The CDR3 runs 13 residues. Germline V lookup: CDR1 SQVTM, CDR2 ANQGSEA. Filled out from reference TRBV29-1 and TRBJ1-1, the complete variable domain reads SAVISQKPSRDICQRGTSLTIQCQVDSQVTMMFWYRQQPGQSLTLIATANQGSEATYESGFVIDKFPISRPNLTFSTLTVSNMSPEDSSIYLCSVDGQLSTEAFFGQGTRLTVV.

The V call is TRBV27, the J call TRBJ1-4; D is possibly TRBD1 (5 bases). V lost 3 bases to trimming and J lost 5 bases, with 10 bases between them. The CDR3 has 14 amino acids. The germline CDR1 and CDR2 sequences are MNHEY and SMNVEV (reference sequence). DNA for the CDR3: TGTGCCAGCAGTTTTTTGTCAGGGAATGAAAAACTGTTTTTT. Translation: CASSFLSGNEKLFF.

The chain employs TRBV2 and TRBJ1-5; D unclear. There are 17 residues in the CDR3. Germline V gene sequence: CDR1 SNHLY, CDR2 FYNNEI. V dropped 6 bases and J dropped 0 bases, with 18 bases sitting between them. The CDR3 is CASSPTGPANSNQPQHF. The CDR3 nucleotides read TGTGCCAGCAGCCCAACTGGGCCCGCAAATAGCAATCAGCCCCAGCATTTT.

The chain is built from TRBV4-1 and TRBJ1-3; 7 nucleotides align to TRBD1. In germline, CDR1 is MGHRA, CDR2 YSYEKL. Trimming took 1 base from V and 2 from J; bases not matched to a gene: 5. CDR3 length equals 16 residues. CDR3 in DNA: TGCGCCAGCAGCCAAGTCCCAGGGGGGACTGGAAACACCATATATTTT. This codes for CASSQVPGGTGNTIYF.

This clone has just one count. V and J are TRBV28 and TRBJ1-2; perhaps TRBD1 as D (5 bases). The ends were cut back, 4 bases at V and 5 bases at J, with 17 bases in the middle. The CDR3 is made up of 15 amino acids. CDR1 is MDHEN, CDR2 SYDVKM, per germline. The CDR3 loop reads CASSSGLLAVYGYTF. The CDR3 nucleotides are TGTGCCAGCAGTTCAGGGCTCCTCGCTGTTTATGGCTACACCTTC.

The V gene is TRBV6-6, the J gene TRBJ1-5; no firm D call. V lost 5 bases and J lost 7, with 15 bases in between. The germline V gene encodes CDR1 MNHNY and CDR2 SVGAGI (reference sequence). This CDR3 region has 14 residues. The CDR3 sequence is CASSPAGVGQPQHF. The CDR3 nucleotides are TGTGCCAGCAGTCCAGCCGGGGTTGGCCAGCCCCAGCATTTT.

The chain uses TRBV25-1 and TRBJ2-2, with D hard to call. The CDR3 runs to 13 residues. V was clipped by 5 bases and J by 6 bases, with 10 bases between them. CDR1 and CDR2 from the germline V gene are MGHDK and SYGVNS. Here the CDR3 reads CASSYSRAGELFF. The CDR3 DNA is TGTGCCAGCAGTTATAGCCGGGCCGGGGAGCTGTTTTTT. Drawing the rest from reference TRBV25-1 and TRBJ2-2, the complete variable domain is EADIYQTPRYLVIGTGKKITLECSQTMGHDKMYWYQQDPGMELHLIHYSYGVNSTEKGDLSSESTVSRIRTEHFPLTLESARPSHTSQYLCASSYSRAGELFFGEGSRLTVL.

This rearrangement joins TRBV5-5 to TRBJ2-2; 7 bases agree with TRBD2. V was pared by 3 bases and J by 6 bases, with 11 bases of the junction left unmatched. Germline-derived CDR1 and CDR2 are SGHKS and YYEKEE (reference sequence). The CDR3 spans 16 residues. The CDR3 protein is CASSWVGLREPGELFF. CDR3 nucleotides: TGTGCCAGCAGCTGGGTCGGTTTGCGGGAGCCCGGGGAGCTGTTTTTT.

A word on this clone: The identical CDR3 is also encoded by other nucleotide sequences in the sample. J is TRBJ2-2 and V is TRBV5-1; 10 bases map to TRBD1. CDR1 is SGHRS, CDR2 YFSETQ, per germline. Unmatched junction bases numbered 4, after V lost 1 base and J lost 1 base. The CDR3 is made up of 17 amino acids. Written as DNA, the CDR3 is TGCGCCAGCAGCTTGAAACGGACAGGGGGGAACACCGGGGAGCTGTTTTTT. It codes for CASSLKRTGGNTGELFF.

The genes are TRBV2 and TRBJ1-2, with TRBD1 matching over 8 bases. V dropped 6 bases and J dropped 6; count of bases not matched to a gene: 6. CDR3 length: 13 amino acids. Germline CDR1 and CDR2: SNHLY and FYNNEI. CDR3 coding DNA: TGTGCCAGCAGCCTTAGGACAGGGAATGGCTACACCTTC. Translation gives CASSLRTGNGYTF.

CDR3 in DNA: TGTGCCAGCAGTCAGGGACAGGGAACGGGCTACACCTTC. It yields the protein CASSQGQGTGYTF. The chain carries TRBV6-5 and TRBJ1-2; 9 bases are shared with TRBD1. V shed 5 bases, J shed 8 bases, and the junction held 6 bases outside the gene matches. Germline loops: CDR1 MNHEY, CDR2 SVGAGI. This CDR3 spans 13 amino acids.